This TCR beta chain was recovered during a study of shared clonotypes between healthy human individuals (dated by TCRdb to the early 2020s). A note on the overall study: The cohort comprised two women and a few men aged 18 to 49 years. Per donor, three plates each were used for CD4 naive and CD4 memory, two for CD8 naive, and one for CD8 memory. To estimate repertoire size and how much clonotypes are shared between individuals, the study performed deep sequencing of blood TCR repertoires from a handful of healthy adults. Different laboratories and diverse techniques were used to prepare libraries and sequence TCR repertoires, to increase sequencing depth and limit assay-specific biases. Between about 0.8 and 9 billion PBMCs per donor were obtained by leukapheresis. What the work shows at the level of the full study, not this receptor alone: Compared with non-shared clonotypes, the clonotypes found in all four sorted-subset donors had higher generation probabilities. Because the study included a small number of donors, the genetic and exposure-history diversity represented was limited. Naive subsets generally had larger estimated clonotype richness than memory subsets did. Based on pairwise subsampling, the degree of clonotype sharing among donors was expected to be affected by sequencing depth. Sampling was restricted to blood, and TCR repertoires in tissues likely differ from the TCR repertoires found in blood. Rarefaction of sorted-subset datasets indicated incomplete sequencing despite the large sequencing depth. When a handful of donors were compared, the shared fraction of clonotypes was 5% to 6.5% for naive CD4, less than 4% for naive CD8, 2% to 2.5% for memory CD4, and roughly 0.43% for memory CD8.

Healthy HIV-negative adults with no recently reported acute infections or vaccinations were included as donors. All donors were Caucasian adults living in Nashville, Tennessee, USA. CD8 memory samples were composed of magnetically selected CD45RO+ cells combined with CCR7-negative CD45RA+ effector memory (TemRA) cells. Blood was collected by leukapheresis, and PBMCs were isolated by Ficoll-Histopaque density gradient centrifugation and then cryopreserved in liquid nitrogen vapor phase. Analytical flow cytometry was used to check the purity and quantity of every magnetically sorted T cell population. Genomic DNA was isolated from every sorted fraction and measured by UV absorbance on a Nanodrop 2000c. This clone was seen more than once but under ten times. What antigen it recognizes has not been identified. It has no much larger one-base neighbor in the sample; base qualities were not kept. The V end loses 7 bases and the J end loses 1 base, and a stretch of 9 bases separates them. The CDR3 sequence holds 13 residues, the cysteine and phenylalanine included. Here the CDR3 DNA is all that survives: 39 bases in frame from base 1. As encoded in the germline V gene, CDR1 is MGHDK while CDR2 is SYGVNS.

TCR CDR3 regions were amplified from genomic DNA by multiplex PCR using the deep immunoSEQ assay. Extracted genomic DNA from each cell subset was spread evenly across all wells of several immunoSEQ 96-well plates, with each plate serving as a replicate. For sorted subsets, about 200 ng genomic DNA, equal to tens of thousands of T cell genomes, was loaded into each replicate PCR. The purified libraries were quantified using a Qubit 3.0 fluorometer, sized with a Bioanalyzer 2100, and then quantified again using the KAPA Library Quantification kit. Every immunoSEQ 96-well plate was sequenced on a dedicated single-read 150-cycle Illumina NextSeq 550 flow cell. The study's own analysis went as follows. Because the immunoSEQ output held only junctional sequences and lacked quality scores, the filtering could not match the filtering applied to full-length reads. Sequences were annotated with PyIR, a Python wrapper for IgBLAST v1.9, using IMGT germline references to assign V/J genes and CDR3. Reads with weak V/J assignments (E-value above 1e-6), missing CDR3, stop codons, out-of-frame junctions, or ambiguous translated residues were removed. V3J clonotypes were defined as sequences sharing the same inferred V gene, J gene, and CDR3 amino acid sequence. Percentage overlap between repertoires was calculated by dividing the number of shared unique clonotypes by the size of the smaller repertoire. Repertoire richness was assessed with RTK rarefaction, the Chao1 estimator, and Recon v2.1 estimates of unobserved clonotypes. Generation probabilities for all TCRbeta clonotypes obtained by the gDNA method from a handful of donors were computed using OLGA. TCRdb retrieved this table from immuneACCESS and kept in-frame rearrangements only. Not all clones are present; in checked studies, unresolved V genes account for under half, and no reason is known for the remainder. V and J calls and clone size follow that table, whereas D and trimming were derived from the DNA. The sample profile shows around 100,000 clones; less than 80% of them were found once. The ten largest clones add up to 24% of the sample.

The V and J genes are TRBV25-1 and TRBJ2-3, with no confidently assigned D gene. The clonotype was recovered from a woman aged 30 to 39 in good health. Source material: memory CD8+ T cells sorted from blood. Explained via the paper, the cell subset or site label denotes: CD45RO+ cells pooled with CCR7-negative TemRA cells. The CDR3 corresponds to CASNEAGTDTQYF. Here is the DNA: TGTGCCAGCAATGAGGCAGGCACAGATACGCAGTATTTT.